The 30 T cell receptor beta chains listed next were all sequenced from one sample in a study of T cell repertoires in cytomegalovirus infection. TCRdb re-called the reads through MiXCR, storing one row per CDR3 protein. The table records a few hundred thousand distinct CDR3 sequences, over 7.5% of them present only once. Sample: PBMCs. The receptors stem from a human donor in good health (CMV status not recorded). Some clones in this sample may be carry-over from other donors' samples.

A few counts support this clonotype. V and J are TRBV6-6 and TRBJ1-4; D gene unclear. With 5 bases removed from V and 5 bases from J, the gap between germline ends came to 9 bases. The CDR3 has 13 amino acids. Per germline, CDR1 MNHNY and CDR2 SVGAGI (reference sequence). Written as DNA, the CDR3 is TGTGCCAGCAGTGTCTCGGAGAATGAAAAACTGTTTTTT. It yields the protein CASSVSENEKLFF.

This clonotype was seen more than once but under ten times. The rearrangement joins TRBV20-1 to TRBJ2-7; 10 bases agree with TRBD2. Per the germline V gene, CDR1 is DFQATT and CDR2 is SNEGSKA (reference sequence). There are 15 residues in the CDR3. V shed 6 bases, J shed 6 bases, and the junction held 14 bases outside the gene matches. CDR3 region: CSARIAGLAKGEQYF. The CDR3 region has the DNA TGCAGTGCGAGAATCGCGGGACTAGCGAAGGGCGAGCAGTACTTC.

At least ten counts were recorded for this clonotype. The genes are TRBV7-9 and TRBJ1-1; D is undetermined. The germline gives CDR1 SEHNR, CDR2 FQNEAQ (reference sequence). The CDR3 sequence is 11 residues long. V lost 5 bases to trimming and J lost 3 bases, with 4 bases between them. The CDR3 here is CASSVDTEAFF. CDR3 nucleotides: TGTGCCAGCAGCGTAGACACTGAAGCTTTCTTT.

This clonotype was recorded at least ten times. J is TRBJ2-6 and V is TRBV27; TRBD1 matches at 7 bases. The V gene end was trimmed by 7 bases and the J gene end by 0 bases; junction bases not matched to a gene: 6. CDR3 size: 16 residues. CDR1 is MNHEY and CDR2 is SMNVEV in the germline V gene (reference sequence). CDR3 DNA sequence: TGTGCCAGCAAAAATGCAGGGGGCTCTGGGGCCAACGTCCTGACTTTC. It codes for CASKNAGGSGANVLTF.

This clonotype occurred many times. The genes are TRBV12-3 or TRBV12-4 and TRBJ1-1; TRBD1 matches 9 bases. The CDR3 covers 15 residues. J was trimmed by 1 base and V by 6 bases; bases with no gene match: 6. For the CDR3, the DNA is TGTGCCAGCAGGTACCGGGACAGGGAGAACACTGAAGCTTTCTTT. This gives the protein CASRYRDRENTEAFF.

This clonotype was recorded once. The rearrangement joins TRBV7-2 to TRBJ1-6; D gene ambiguous. In germline, CDR1 is SGHTA, CDR2 FQGNSA. V was cut by 11 bases and J by 0 bases, with 17 bases left in between. The length of the CDR3 is 16 residues. The CDR3 sequence: CACTLDGSSYNSPLHF. The CDR3 DNA follows: TGTGCCTGCACCTTGGACGGGAGCTCCTATAATTCACCCCTCCACTTT.

This clonotype was seen ten or more times. CDR3 nucleotides: TGTGCCAGCTCCCCGGCGGCAGGGACAACTAATGAAAAACTGTTTTTT. It is translated as CASSPAAGTTNEKLFF. The chain is built from TRBV18 and TRBJ1-4, with TRBD1 as a possible D gene (5 bases). CDR3 length: 16 residues. Trimming cost V 6 bases and J 0 bases, with 14 bases left between them. Germline-derived CDR1 and CDR2 are KGHSH and LQKENI. The variable domain in full, completed from reference TRBV18 and TRBJ1-4, reads NAGVMQNPRHLVRRRGQEARLRCSPMKGHSHVYWYRQLPEEGLKFMVYLQKENIIDESGMPKERFSAEFPKEGPSILRIQQVVRGDSAAYFCASSPAAGTTNEKLFFGSGTQLSVL.

The J gene is TRBJ2-3, the V gene TRBV6-6; perhaps TRBD1 as D (7 bases). This CDR3 spans 16 amino acids. V was pared by 7 bases and J by 0 bases, with 17 bases between. From germline, CDR1 is MNHNY and CDR2 SVGAGI (reference sequence). The CDR3 DNA reads TGTGCCAGCACAAGGACAGGAGGGGGGAGCACAGATACGCAGTATTTT. Encoded protein: CASTRTGGGSTDTQYF.

This clonotype was counted ten times or more. This chain connects TRBV6-1 to TRBJ2-1; the D gene is possibly TRBD1 (7 bases). The CDR3 has 14 residues. CDR1 and CDR2 (germline): MNHNS, SASEGT. V was cut by 6 bases and J by 1 base, with 10 bases left in between. In DNA form, the CDR3 reads TGTGCCAGCAGGGCGGGACAGTCCTACAATGAGCAGTTCTTC. As protein: CASRAGQSYNEQFF.

This clonotype was observed many times. The chain has TRBV7-8 and TRBJ1-3; no reliable D call. CDR3 length: 16 amino acids. Germline CDR1 and CDR2: SGHVS and FQNEAQ. Trimming removed 5 bases at V and 1 base at J, with 15 bases between. The CDR3 reads CASSPLAGPSGNTIYF. The DNA for the CDR3 is TGTGCCAGCAGCCCCTTAGCTGGGCCATCTGGAAACACCATATATTTT.

This rearrangement joins TRBV7-2 to TRBJ2-5; 15 bases match TRBD2. CDR3 length equals 15 residues. Germline V gene data show CDR1 as SGHTA and CDR2 as FQGNSA. The J segment lost 5 bases and the V segment lost 7 bases, leaving 5 bases of the junction unmatched. This CDR3 is CASTGLAGGGETQYF. Here the CDR3 DNA reads TGTGCCAGCACCGGACTAGCGGGGGGGGGGGAGACCCAGTACTTC. Looking up the rest from reference TRBV7-2 and TRBJ2-5 gives the full variable domain: GAGVSQSPSNKVTEKGKDVELRCDPISGHTALYWYRQSLGQGLEFLIYFQGNSAPDKSGLPSDRFSAERTGGSVSTLTIQRTQQEDSAVYLCASTGLAGGGETQYFGPGTRLLVL.

With respect to this clonotype: This clone may be a read error of a much larger clone one base away. V gene TRBV7-2 combines with J gene TRBJ1-6; D gene unclear. V lost 8 bases and J 8 bases, leaving 16 bases between the germline ends. Germline lookup yields CDR1 SGHTA and CDR2 FQGNSA. The CDR3 runs to 14 residues. CDR3 amino acids: CASQQTVVDSPLHF. As DNA, the CDR3 is TGTGCCAGCCAACAAACAGTAGTCGATTCACCCCTCCACTTT.

This clonotype has at least ten counts. The chain couples TRBV7-6 to TRBJ1-1; D might be TRBD1 (6 bases). The V and J ends lost 5 bases and 4 bases respectively, with 11 bases between them. Germline lookup yields CDR1 SGHVS and CDR2 FNYEAQ. The CDR3 runs 13 residues. The CDR3: CASSPGTSTEAFF. CDR3 nucleotide sequence: TGTGCCAGCAGCCCTGGGACAAGCACTGAAGCTTTCTTT.

This clonotype has at least ten counts. The chain couples TRBV5-1 to TRBJ1-4, with 7 nucleotides matching TRBD1. V dropped 0 bases and J dropped 5; count of bases not matched to a gene: 4. The CDR3 consists of 15 residues. Per the germline V gene, CDR1 is SGHRS and CDR2 is YFSETQ. Here the CDR3 reads CASSLAGTENEKLFF. The CDR3 region has the DNA TGCGCCAGCAGCTTGGCCGGGACAGAAAATGAAAAACTGTTTTTT.

In this sample, this clonotype turned up a few times. The chain has TRBV5-1 and TRBJ2-3, with D perhaps matching TRBD2 (6 bases). V was pared by 1 base and J by 0 bases, with 9 bases between. Looked up from germline, CDR1 is SGHRS and CDR2 is YFSETQ. CDR3 length equals 15 residues. In nucleotides, the CDR3 is TGCGCCAGCAGCTTGCGGGGGATCAGCACAGATACGCAGTATTTT. This codes for CASSLRGISTDTQYF.

This sequence joins TRBV7-2 and TRBJ2-1; weak D call: TRBD1 (6 bases). The CDR3 extends over 15 amino acids. Per germline, CDR1 SGHTA and CDR2 FQGNSA. With 1 base removed from V and 3 bases from J, the gap between germline ends came to 10 bases. CDR3 loop: CASSLGAGDYNEQFF. The DNA for the CDR3 is TGTGCCAGCAGCTTAGGAGCAGGGGACTACAATGAGCAGTTCTTC.

This chain joins TRBV27 and TRBJ2-3; 12 nucleotides agree with TRBD2. Unmatched junction bases numbered 5, after V lost 5 bases and J lost 5 bases. The CDR3 is 15 amino acids. From germline, CDR1 is MNHEY and CDR2 SMNVEV (reference sequence). The CDR3 protein is CASSRLAGGRDTQYF. The CDR3 nucleotides are TGTGCCAGCAGTCGCCTAGCGGGAGGGAGAGATACGCAGTATTTT.

The chain is built from TRBV28 and TRBJ2-7; no definite D call. Per germline, CDR1 MDHEN and CDR2 SYDVKM. CDR3 length: 14 amino acids. Trimming cost V 7 bases and J 2 bases, with 15 bases left between them. The CDR3 sequence is CASTPGRAPYEQYF. Here the CDR3 DNA reads TGTGCCAGCACCCCAGGACGGGCCCCCTACGAGCAGTACTTC.

The CDR3 sequence is CASIPRQGNTEAFF. DNA of the CDR3: TGTGCCAGTATTCCTAGACAGGGGAACACTGAAGCTTTCTTT. V is TRBV19 and J is TRBJ1-1, with 7 bases lining up with TRBD1. Germline V gives CDR1 LNHDA, CDR2 SQIVND (reference sequence). The CDR3 sequence is 14 residues long. The V and J ends lost 7 bases and 1 base, in that order; junction bases with no gene match: 6. The complete variable domain, with remaining parts taken from reference TRBV19 and TRBJ1-1, reads DGGITQSPKYLFRKEGQNVTLSCEQNLNHDAMYWYRQDPGQGLRLIYYSQIVNDFQKGDIAEGYSVSREKKESFPLTVTSAQKNPTAFYLCASIPRQGNTEAFFGQGTRLTVV.

V usage is TRBV20-1 and J usage is TRBJ1-4, with TRBD1 matching over 8 bases. Germline lookup yields CDR1 DFQATT and CDR2 SNEGSKA (reference sequence). CDR3 length equals 10 residues. The DNA of the CDR3 is TGCGGACAGGGTCGAGAAAAACTGTTTTTT. This codes for CGQGREKLFF.

This clonotype was recorded at least ten times. The chain combines TRBV5-5 with TRBJ2-3, with D unresolved. The V gene lost 4 bases and the J gene lost 6 bases, with 12 bases spanning the gap. The germline V gene has CDR1 SGHKS and CDR2 YYEKEE (reference sequence). CDR3 length: 13 residues. The CDR3 DNA reads as TGTGCCAGCAGCCTACAGCAGGCGGATACGCAGTATTTT. The encoded protein is CASSLQQADTQYF.

This clonotype was seen many times. The chain is built from TRBV7-2 and TRBJ2-3; 7 nucleotides agree with TRBD1. V shed 5 bases, J shed 2 bases, and the junction held 7 bases outside the gene matches. This CDR3 region has 15 residues. Per the germline V gene, CDR1 is SGHTA and CDR2 is FQGNSA. The DNA of the CDR3 is TGTGCCAGCAGCACTCGGACAGGCCCCACAGATACGCAGTATTTT. This gives the protein CASSTRTGPTDTQYF. Full variable domain (remainder filled in from reference TRBV7-2 and TRBJ2-3): GAGVSQSPSNKVTEKGKDVELRCDPISGHTALYWYRQSLGQGLEFLIYFQGNSAPDKSGLPSDRFSAERTGGSVSTLTIQRTQQEDSAVYLCASSTRTGPTDTQYFGPGTRLTVL.

This clonotype was observed at least ten times. The rearrangement links TRBV28 to TRBJ1-5, with unresolved D. The CDR3 is 13 amino acids. Germline V gives CDR1 MDHEN, CDR2 SYDVKM. Trimming shortened V by 2 bases and J by 9 bases, and 11 bases separated the two germline ends. CDR3 in DNA: TGTGCCAGCAGTTTACCCCGTGGCCTGCCCCAGCATTTT. Amino acids: CASSLPRGLPQHF.

This clonotype was seen repeatedly, ten times or more. The chain joins TRBV7-2 to TRBJ1-4; tentatively, D is TRBD1 (5 bases). Trimming stripped 1 base from V and 5 bases from J, with 11 bases between. Germline CDR1 and CDR2: SGHTA and FQGNSA. The CDR3 contains 15 residues. The CDR3 coding sequence is TGTGCCAGCAGCTTAGTAGACAGAGAGAATGAAAAACTGTTTTTT. As protein: CASSLVDRENEKLFF.

There are many counts of this clonotype. The CDR3, as DNA: TGTGCCAGTGGACAGGGAATCGGCTACACCTTC. It specifies CASGQGIGYTF. The chain uses TRBV6-1 and TRBJ1-2, with 8 bases identical to TRBD1. V trimming: 9 bases; J trimming: 8 bases; junction bases outside the gene matches: 5. The germline gives CDR1 MNHNS, CDR2 SASEGT. This CDR3 has 11 residues.

This clonotype was seen more than once but under ten times. The junction and the germline gene differ at one end; a read error may be behind it. In DNA form, the CDR3 reads TGTGCCAGCACTTCGACAGGGCTGAACGCTGAAGCTTTCTTT. Translation gives CASTSTGLNAEAFF. The chain has TRBV11-2 and TRBJ1-1, with 7 positions matching TRBD1. The germline CDR1 and CDR2 sequences are SGHAT and FQNNGV. The CDR3 extends over 14 amino acids.

This clonotype was observed a handful of times. The DNA of the CDR3 is TGTGCCTGGAGTGGATCAGATACGCAGTATTTT. It is translated as CAWSGSDTQYF. The chain carries TRBV30 and TRBJ2-3, with D uncertain. The CDR3 is 11 residues long. The germline CDR1 and CDR2 sequences are GTSNPN and SVGIG (reference sequence). V shed 1 base and J shed 4 bases, with 3 bases lying between them.

This clonotype was seen a handful of times. The chain employs TRBV11-2 and TRBJ2-5, with D maybe TRBD1 (6 bases). CDR1 is SGHAT and CDR2 is FQNNGV in the germline V gene. V lost 5 bases and J 4 bases, leaving 14 bases between the germline ends. This CDR3 has 14 amino acids. CDR3 protein: CASSPRDTRETQYF. CDR3 DNA sequence: TGTGCCAGCAGCCCCCGGGACACGAGAGAGACCCAGTACTTC. Looking up the rest from reference TRBV11-2 and TRBJ2-5 gives the full variable domain: EAGVAQSPRYKIIEKRQSVAFWCNPISGHATLYWYQQILGQGPKLLIQFQNNGVVDDSQLPKDRFSAERLKGVDSTLKIQPAKLEDSAVYLCASSPRDTRETQYFGPGTRLLVL.

This clonotype has more than one count but fewer than ten. The chain combines TRBV15 with TRBJ1-5, with a weak D call TRBD1 (6 bases). The CDR3 totals 16 residues. V was clipped by 4 bases and J by 0 bases, with 13 bases between them. CDR1 and CDR2 (germline): LNHNV, YYDKDF (reference sequence). The CDR3 region is CATSKDSLYSNQPQHF. DNA of the CDR3: TGTGCCACCAGCAAGGACAGTCTATATAGCAATCAGCCCCAGCATTTT.

This clonotype was seen many times. The chain combines TRBV28 with TRBJ2-3; TRBD2 matches 7 bases. This CDR3 comprises 16 residues. Looked up from germline, CDR1 is MDHEN and CDR2 is SYDVKM. V lost 5 bases, J lost 0 bases, and 8 bases stayed unmatched. The CDR3 loop reads CASSLQRGGSTDTQYF. CDR3 nucleotides: TGTGCCAGCAGTCTTCAGCGGGGAGGGAGCACAGATACGCAGTATTTT.